This TCR beta chain originates from a study of beta chain features in type 1 diabetes. On the study more broadly: Patients looked much like healthy donors when it came to age, gender and cell yields. Study outcomes and limitations: For patients and controls alike, PCR might favor shorter templates to the same degree. For Type 1 diabetes patients, all four CD4+ subsets carried TCRB CDR3s that were moderately but significantly shorter.

Comments on this clone: As yet, its antigen is unknown. Additional DNA sequences in this sample encode the identical CDR3.

Expressed TCRB transcripts were sequenced because the entire RNA isolate underwent reverse transcription. About 3.5 million reads, on average, came from each naive, central memory and regulatory T cell sample. Measured with immunoSEQ multiplex PCR; TCRdb has only the in-frame clones, and not every one. The table records roughly 300,000 clones, over 7% of them present only once. The V gene's germline CDR1 is SGHTA and CDR2 FQGNSA. The CDR3 loop spans 14 amino acids. V was trimmed by 5 bases and J by 1 base, leaving 12 bases between them. Averaging roughly 100 mL, one heparinised blood draw was given by each donor.

Sequenced material: central memory CD4+ T cells from blood. This clonotype was obtained from a man aged 30-40 years with type 1 diabetes. The J gene is TRBJ2-7, the V gene TRBV7-2; D is possibly TRBD1 or TRBD2 (5 bases each). DNA for the CDR3: TGTGCCAGCAGCCCCTGGGACGGATCCTACGAGCAGTACTTC. Protein sequence: CASSPWDGSYEQYF.